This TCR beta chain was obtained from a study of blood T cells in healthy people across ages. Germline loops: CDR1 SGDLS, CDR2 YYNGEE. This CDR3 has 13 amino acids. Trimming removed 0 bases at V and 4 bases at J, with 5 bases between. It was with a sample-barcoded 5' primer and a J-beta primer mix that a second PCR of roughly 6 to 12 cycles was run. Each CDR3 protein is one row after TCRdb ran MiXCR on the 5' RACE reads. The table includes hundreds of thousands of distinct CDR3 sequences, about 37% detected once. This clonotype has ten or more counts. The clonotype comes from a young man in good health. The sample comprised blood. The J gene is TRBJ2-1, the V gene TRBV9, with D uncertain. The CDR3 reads CASSVERYNEQFF. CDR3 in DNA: TGTGCCAGCAGCGTAGAACGTTACAATGAGCAGTTCTTC. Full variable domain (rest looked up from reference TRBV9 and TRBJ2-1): DSGVTQTPKHLITATGQRVTLRCSPRSGDLSVYWYQQSLDQGLQFLIQYYNGEERAKGNILERFSAQQFPDLHSELNLSSLELGDSALYFCASSVERYNEQFFGPGTRLTVL.